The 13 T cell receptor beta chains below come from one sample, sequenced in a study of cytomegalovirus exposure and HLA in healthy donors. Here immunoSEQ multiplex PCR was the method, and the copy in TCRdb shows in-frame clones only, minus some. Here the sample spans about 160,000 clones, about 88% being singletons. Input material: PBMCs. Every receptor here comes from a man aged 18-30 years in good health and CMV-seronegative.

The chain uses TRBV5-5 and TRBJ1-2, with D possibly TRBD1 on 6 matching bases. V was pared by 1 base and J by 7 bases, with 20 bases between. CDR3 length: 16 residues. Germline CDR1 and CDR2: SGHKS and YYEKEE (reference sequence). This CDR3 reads CASSLTPTGWVSGYTF. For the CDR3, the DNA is TGTGCCAGCAGCTTGACCCCGACAGGATGGGTCTCTGGCTACACCTTC.

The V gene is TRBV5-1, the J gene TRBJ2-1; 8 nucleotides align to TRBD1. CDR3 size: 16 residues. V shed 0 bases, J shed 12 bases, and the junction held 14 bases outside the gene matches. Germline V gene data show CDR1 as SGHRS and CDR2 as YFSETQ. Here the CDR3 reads CASSLGGTGDSNWQFF. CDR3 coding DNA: TGCGCCAGCAGCTTGGGCGGGACAGGCGATTCCAATTGGCAGTTCTTC. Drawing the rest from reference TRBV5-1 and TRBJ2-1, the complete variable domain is KAGVTQTPRYLIKTRGQQVTLSCSPISGHRSVSWYQQTPGQGLQFLFEYFSETQRNKGNFPGRFSGRQFSNSRSEMNVSTLELGDSALYLCASSLGGTGDSNWQFFGPGTRLTVL.

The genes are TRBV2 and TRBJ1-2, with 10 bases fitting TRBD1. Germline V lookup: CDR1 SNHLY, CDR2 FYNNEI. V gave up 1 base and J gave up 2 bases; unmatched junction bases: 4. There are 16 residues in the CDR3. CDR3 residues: CASSEGADRGNYGYTF. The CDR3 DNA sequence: TGTGCCAGCAGTGAAGGCGCGGACAGGGGGAACTATGGCTACACCTTC.

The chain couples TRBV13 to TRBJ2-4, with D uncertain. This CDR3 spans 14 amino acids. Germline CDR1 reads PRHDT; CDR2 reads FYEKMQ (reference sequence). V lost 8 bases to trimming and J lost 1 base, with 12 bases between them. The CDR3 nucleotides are TGTGCCAGCTCCCTAAGATATGCCAAAAACATTCAGTACTTC. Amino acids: CASSLRYAKNIQYF.

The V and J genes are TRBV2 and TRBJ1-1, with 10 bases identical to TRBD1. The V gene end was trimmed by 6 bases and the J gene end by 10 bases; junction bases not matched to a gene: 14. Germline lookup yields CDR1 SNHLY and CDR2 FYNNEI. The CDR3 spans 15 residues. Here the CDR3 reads CASSSRTGGPLGAFF. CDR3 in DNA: TGTGCCAGCAGCAGTCGGACAGGGGGGCCACTCGGAGCTTTCTTT.

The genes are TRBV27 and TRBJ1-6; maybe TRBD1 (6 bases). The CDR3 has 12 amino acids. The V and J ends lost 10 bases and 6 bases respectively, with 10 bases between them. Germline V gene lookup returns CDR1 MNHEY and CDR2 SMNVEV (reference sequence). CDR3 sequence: CAIGRGNSPLHF. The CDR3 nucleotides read TGTGCCATTGGCAGGGGTAATTCACCCCTCCACTTT.

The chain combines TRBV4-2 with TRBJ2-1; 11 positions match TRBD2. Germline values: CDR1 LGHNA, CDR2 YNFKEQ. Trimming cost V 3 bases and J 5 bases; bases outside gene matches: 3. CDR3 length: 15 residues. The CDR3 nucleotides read TGTGCCAGCAGCCAGCCGGGACTAGCGGACAATGAGCAGTTCTTC. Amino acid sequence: CASSQPGLADNEQFF.

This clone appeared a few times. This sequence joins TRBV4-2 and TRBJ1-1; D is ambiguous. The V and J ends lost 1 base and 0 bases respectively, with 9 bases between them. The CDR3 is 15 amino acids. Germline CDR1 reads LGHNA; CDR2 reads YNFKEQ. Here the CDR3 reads CASSQVSTMNTEAFF. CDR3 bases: TGTGCCAGCAGCCAAGTATCTACGATGAACACTGAAGCTTTCTTT.

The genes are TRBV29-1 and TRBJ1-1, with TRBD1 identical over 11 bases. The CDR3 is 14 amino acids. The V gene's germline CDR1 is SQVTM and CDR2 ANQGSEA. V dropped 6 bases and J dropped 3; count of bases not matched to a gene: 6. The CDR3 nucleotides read TGCAGCGTCCGGACAGGGGGCGTTGACACTGAAGCTTTCTTT. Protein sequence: CSVRTGGVDTEAFF.

As DNA, the CDR3 is TGTGCCAGCAGCAGGTGGGGGCCGTCTAACTATGGCTACACCTTC. It translates to CASSRWGPSNYGYTF. V usage is TRBV28 and J usage is TRBJ1-2, with D possibly TRBD1 on 6 matching bases. The CDR3 has 15 amino acids. Germline CDR1 MDHEN, CDR2 SYDVKM. The V end lost 6 bases, the J end lost 0 bases, and 14 bases lay between the germline ends.

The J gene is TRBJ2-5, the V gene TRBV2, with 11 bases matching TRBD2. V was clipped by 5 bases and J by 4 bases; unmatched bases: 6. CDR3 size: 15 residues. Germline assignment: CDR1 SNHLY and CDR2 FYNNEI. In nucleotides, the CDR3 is TGTGCCAGCAGTAGTAGCGGGGGGGCCAGAGAGACCCAGTACTTC. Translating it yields CASSSSGGARETQYF.

The CDR3, as DNA: TGTGCCAGCAGTTGGCCGGTACAGGGGGCGGAAAACATTCAGTACTTC. Translation: CASSWPVQGAENIQYF. This chain joins TRBV28 and TRBJ2-4; 9 bases map to TRBD1. The CDR3 contains 16 residues. Germline loops: CDR1 MDHEN, CDR2 SYDVKM. The V gene end was trimmed by 4 bases and the J gene end by 5 bases; junction bases not matched to a gene: 9.

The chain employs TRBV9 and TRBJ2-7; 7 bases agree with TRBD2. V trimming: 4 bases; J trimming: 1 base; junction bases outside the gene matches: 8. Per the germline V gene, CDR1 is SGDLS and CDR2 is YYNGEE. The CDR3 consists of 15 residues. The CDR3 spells CASSPGLGGSYEQYF. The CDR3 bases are TGTGCCAGCAGCCCAGGACTAGGAGGTTCCTACGAGCAGTACTTC.